The rows below give T cell receptor beta chains drawn from one sample of a study of sequential checkpoint blockade in melanoma. Here immunoSEQ multiplex PCR was the method, and the copy in TCRdb shows in-frame clones only, minus some. The sample includes 3,500 to 5,000 clones, 45% to 60% of them seen just once. The material sequenced was CD8+ T cells sorted from blood (inferred from file names), taken from a patient given nivolumab and ipilimumab in sequence. These receptors all come from a human donor with melanoma. CDR3s leave out the opening cysteine and the closing phenylalanine or tryptophan. Fields, in order: V gene, J gene, CDR3 protein.

V: TRBV2
J: TRBJ2-7
CDR3: ASSEKGWYEQY

V: TRBV23-1
J: TRBJ1-1
CDR3: ASSQMTGTNTEAF

V: TRBV5-1
J: TRBJ2-7
CDR3: ASSLIPYEQY

V: TRBV30
J: TRBJ2-3
CDR3: ASYYWDRDDYTQY

V: TRBV27
J: TRBJ1-5
CDR3: ASSVRGQGTRLDQPQH

V: TRBV28
J: -
CDR3: ASSLRFRGHQDEQY

V: TRBV7-8
J: TRBJ2-7
CDR3: ASSLLDEGEQY

V: TRBV4-3
J: TRBJ2-3
CDR3: ASSQSGGTSGDTQY

V: TRBV7-6
J: TRBJ2-1
CDR3: ASSLGGGLNNEQF

V: TRBV28
J: TRBJ2-7
CDR3: ASTRDRGKMGEQY

V: TRBV7-9
J: TRBJ2-1
CDR3: ASSLGSLAGGGDEQF

V: TRBV5-5
J: TRBJ2-1
CDR3: ASSQDGGSGDEQF

V: TRBV5-6
J: TRBJ2-1
CDR3: ASSSAGTRRNEQF

V: TRBV7-6
J: TRBJ2-1
CDR3: ASSSPGQVEQF

V: TRBV27
J: TRBJ2-5
CDR3: ASGGGKTQY

V: TRBV7-9
J: TRBJ2-7
CDR3: ASSLGGSGRGEQY

V: TRBV9
J: TRBJ2-1
CDR3: ASSVVGEANEQF

V: TRBV7-2
J: TRBJ2-3
CDR3: ASSLLSTDTQY

V: TRBV5-4
J: TRBJ2-1
CDR3: ASSLQRESIYNEQF

V: TRBV14
J: TRBJ2-1
CDR3: ASSEPGTSNRF

V: TRBV19
J: TRBJ2-1
CDR3: ASTPRLAGSEEQF

V: TRBV30
J: TRBJ2-1
CDR3: ALVAENYNEQF

V: TRBV19
J: TRBJ2-1
CDR3: ASGTFDEQF

V: TRBV2
J: TRBJ1-2
CDR3: ASLLQDYYGYT

V: TRBV15
J: TRBJ2-1
CDR3: ATSRPEDEQF

V: TRBV6-1
J: TRBJ1-2
CDR3: ASSEWADFYGYT

V: TRBV7-6
J: TRBJ2-1
CDR3: ASSGGGLAGGNEQF

V: TRBV6-5
J: TRBJ1-1
CDR3: ASSSFRVAEAF

V: TRBV30
J: TRBJ2-7
CDR3: AWSMTSGADEQY

V: TRBV7-9
J: TRBJ2-7
CDR3: ASSVTDYEQY

V: TRBV14
J: TRBJ2-4
CDR3: ASSPGQQNIQY

V: TRBV11-3
J: TRBJ2-1
CDR3: ASSLETSGDNEQF

V: TRBV4-1
J: TRBJ1-1
CDR3: ASSQETANTEAF

V: TRBV5-4
J: TRBJ2-7
CDR3: ASSLRGWGYEQY

V: TRBV13
J: TRBJ1-2
CDR3: ASSQGRGAAYGYT

V: TRBV20-1
J: -
CDR3: SATSGYEQY

V: TRBV4-1
J: TRBJ1-2
CDR3: ASSQESNRAEGYT

V: TRBV28
J: TRBJ2-7
CDR3: ASSPGHWLEQY

V: TRBV7-2
J: TRBJ2-7
CDR3: ASSLVLAGGGEQY

V: TRBV7-9
J: TRBJ1-1
CDR3: ASSLPPNTEAF

V: TRBV27
J: TRBJ2-1
CDR3: ASSLLLAGANEQF

V: TRBV16
J: TRBJ1-1
CDR3: ASSQTGGRTEAF

V: TRBV9
J: TRBJ2-7
CDR3: ASSLGSSPKEQY

V: TRBV4-1
J: TRBJ2-5
CDR3: ASSQGRTSGQETQY

V: TRBV19
J: TRBJ2-1
CDR3: ASSNWGPNRDEQF

V: TRBV30
J: TRBJ2-1
CDR3: AWTPGASAYNEQF

V: TRBV4-3
J: TRBJ1-4
CDR3: ASSQGTGPNEKLF

V: TRBV7-9
J: -
CDR3: ASSAGDYEQY

V: TRBV7-2
J: TRBJ2-7
CDR3: ASSLELAGPSSYEQY

V: TRBV4-3
J: TRBJ1-1
CDR3: ASSQEWTVNTEAF

V: TRBV14
J: TRBJ2-2
CDR3: ASSPARAGELF

V: TRBV27
J: TRBJ1-2
CDR3: ASSLSTGVSGYT